Below, 30 T cell receptor beta chains from the same sample are listed, as sequenced in a study of OX40 agonist ivuxolimab in advanced cancers. Generated by immunoSEQ multiplex PCR, the TCRdb table keeps only in-frame clones and is missing some. Found here are 31,000 or so clones, approximately 84% of them singletons; the top ten hold roughly 21%. The sample in question was CD4+ or CD8+ T cells sorted from blood, obtained in a trial of the OX40 agonist ivuxolimab. All receptors come from an adult with an advanced solid tumor such as melanoma, head and neck, liver or kidney cancer.

The chain is built from TRBV5-8 and TRBJ2-7; 10 nucleotides align to TRBD2. Germline V gene data show CDR1 as SGHTS and CDR2 as YDEGEE. CDR3 length equals 14 residues. Losses at the gene ends were 3 bases for V and 3 bases for J; bases not matched to a gene: 3. The CDR3 loop is CASSWASGSYEQYF. CDR3 nucleotides: TGTGCCAGCAGCTGGGCTAGCGGGAGCTACGAGCAGTACTTC.

J is TRBJ2-1 and V is TRBV4-2, with 7 nucleotides matching TRBD2. Germline CDR1 reads LGHNA; CDR2 reads YNFKEQ. The CDR3 is 16 amino acids. With 5 bases clipped from V and 3 bases from J, the junction kept 10 bases outside the gene matches. CDR3 DNA sequence: TGTGCCAGCAGCTTATATGTACTAGCGAACTACAATGAGCAGTTCTTC. This codes for CASSLYVLANYNEQFF.

V and J are TRBV7-8 and TRBJ2-5, with 8 bases that match TRBD1. Germline CDR1 reads SGHVS; CDR2 reads FQNEAQ. Trimming at V came to 1 base and at J to 10 bases, leaving 11 bases not matched to a gene. The CDR3 runs 15 residues. DNA of the CDR3: TGTGCCAGCAGCTTAGATCCCCGGGCAGGGGGCGTCCAGTACTTC. Its translation is CASSLDPRAGGVQYF.

The chain employs TRBV5-1 and TRBJ1-1; D not resolved. This CDR3 has 14 residues. V dropped 4 bases and J dropped 0 bases, with 10 bases sitting between them. Germline V gives CDR1 SGHRS, CDR2 YFSETQ. This chain's CDR3 is CASSPFGVNTEAFF. CDR3 coding DNA: TGCGCCAGCAGCCCATTTGGGGTGAACACTGAAGCTTTCTTT.

The chain has TRBV30 and TRBJ2-1, with D possibly being TRBD2 (6 bases). There are 12 residues in the CDR3. Germline V CDR1 and CDR2: GTSNPN, SVGIG (reference sequence). Trimming stripped 5 bases from V and 9 bases from J, with 14 bases between. The CDR3 here is CAWAMTRIEQFF. CDR3 DNA sequence: TGTGCCTGGGCTATGACTAGGATTGAGCAGTTCTTC.

This chain connects TRBV28 to TRBJ1-4; weak D call: TRBD1 (5 bases). Germline assignment: CDR1 MDHEN and CDR2 SYDVKM. The V and J ends lost 4 bases and 2 bases respectively, with 17 bases between them. This CDR3 has 17 amino acids. The CDR3 region is CASSSRRRGSTNEKLFF. For the CDR3, the DNA is TGTGCCAGCAGTTCCCGACGACGGGGGAGCACTAATGAAAAACTGTTTTTT.

This clone was detected once. The chain carries TRBV10-3 and TRBJ2-2; D ambiguous. The CDR3 has 14 amino acids. Germline CDR1 and CDR2: ENHRY and SYGVKD. Trimming cost V 2 bases and J 4 bases, with 8 bases left between them. This CDR3 reads CAISEVSGTGELFF. The CDR3 DNA reads as TGTGCCATCAGTGAGGTGTCAGGCACCGGGGAGCTGTTTTTT.

The V and J genes are TRBV9 and TRBJ1-1, with D hard to call. The ends were cut back, 4 bases at V and 3 bases at J, with 13 bases in the middle. The CDR3 spans 14 residues. Looked up from germline, CDR1 is SGDLS and CDR2 is YYNGEE. CDR3 bases: TGTGCCAGCAGCCCCGCGACCCCGGACACTGAAGCTTTCTTT. Its protein is CASSPATPDTEAFF.

This chain links TRBV11-1 with TRBJ2-2, with a tentative D call TRBD2 (6 bases). Trimming removed 5 bases at V and 3 bases at J, with 10 bases between. Germline V CDR1 and CDR2: SGHAT, FQDESV (reference sequence). This CDR3 spans 14 amino acids. The CDR3 DNA follows: TGTGCCAGCAGCCCTGGACTATACACCGGGGAGCTGTTTTTT. It specifies CASSPGLYTGELFF. Combining the CDR3 with reference TRBV11-1 and TRBJ2-2 gives the whole variable domain EAEVAQSPRYKITEKSQAVAFWCDPISGHATLYWYRQILGQGPELLVQFQDESVVDDSQLPKDRFSAERLKGVDSTLKIQPAELGDSAMYLCASSPGLYTGELFFGEGSRLTVL.

J is TRBJ2-2 and V is TRBV6-5; 13 bases map to TRBD2. The CDR3 covers 16 residues. Germline V gives CDR1 MNHEY, CDR2 SVGAGI. V lost 0 bases and J lost 6; bases outside the gene matches: 1. In DNA, the CDR3 is TGTGCCAGCAGTTACTCCGGACTAGCGGGAGCCGGGGAGCTGTTTTTT. Its translation: CASSYSGLAGAGELFF.

This clone was detected only a few times. V gene TRBV28 combines with J gene TRBJ2-7; D unresolved. V dropped 2 bases and J dropped 1 base, with 15 bases sitting between them. Germline CDR1 is MDHEN and CDR2 is SYDVKM. The CDR3 runs 16 residues. DNA of the CDR3: TGTGCCAGCAGTTTAGGGGTCACCCAAGCATCCTACGAGCAGTACTTC. It specifies CASSLGVTQASYEQYF.

This sequence joins TRBV27 and TRBJ2-7; 12 bases line up with TRBD2. Per the germline V gene, CDR1 is MNHEY and CDR2 is SMNVEV (reference sequence). V lost 4 bases and J lost 2; bases outside the gene matches: 6. The CDR3 is 16 amino acids. CDR3 loop: CASSSRTSGAPYEQYF. CDR3 DNA sequence: TGTGCCAGCAGTTCCCGGACTAGCGGGGCCCCCTACGAGCAGTACTTC.

This clone appeared a few times. The chain is built from TRBV7-9 and TRBJ2-5, with 8 bases fitting TRBD2. J lost 0 bases, V lost 0 bases, and 3 bases had no gene match. Germline values: CDR1 SEHNR, CDR2 FQNEAQ (reference sequence). CDR3 size: 16 residues. CDR3 in amino acids: CASSLASSGDQETQYF. The CDR3 region has the DNA TGTGCCAGCAGCTTAGCGAGTAGCGGGGACCAAGAGACCCAGTACTTC.

The chain carries TRBV7-2 and TRBJ2-7; the D gene is possibly TRBD2 (5 bases). Trimming cost V 5 bases and J 7 bases, with 24 bases left between them. CDR3 length: 16 residues. Germline V lookup: CDR1 SGHTA, CDR2 FQGNSA. The CDR3 loop reads CASSRGVLIFYEEQYF. CDR3 coding DNA: TGTGCCAGCAGCCGGGGAGTACTAATCTTCTACGAGGAGCAGTACTTC.

The chain recombines TRBV7-3 with TRBJ2-2; tentatively, D is TRBD2 (5 bases). Looked up from germline, CDR1 is SGHTA and CDR2 is FQGTGA. Trimming took 4 bases from V and 4 from J, leaving 13 bases between them. The CDR3 loop spans 15 amino acids. CDR3 sequence: CASSSPGYSTGELFF. CDR3 sequence (DNA): TGTGCCAGCAGCTCTCCGGGATATTCCACCGGGGAGCTGTTTTTT. The full variable domain, its missing parts supplied by reference TRBV7-3 and TRBJ2-2, is GAGVSQTPSNKVTEKGKYVELRCDPISGHTALYWYRQSLGQGPEFLIYFQGTGAADDSGLPNDRFFAVRPEGSVSTLKIQRTERGDSAVYLCASSSPGYSTGELFFGEGSRLTVL.

A few counts support this clone. Here the CDR3 reads CASSAGDTDTQYF. The CDR3 DNA sequence: TGTGCCAGCAGTGCGGGAGACACAGATACGCAGTATTTT. The rearrangement uses TRBV6-4 and TRBJ2-3; maybe TRBD2 (6 bases). This CDR3 comprises 13 residues. Germline V lookup: CDR1 MRHNA, CDR2 SNTAGT. Trimming stripped 4 bases from V and 2 bases from J, with 7 bases between.

V gene TRBV7-8 combines with J gene TRBJ1-2, with 9 bases lining up with TRBD1. V was clipped by 4 bases and J by 4 bases; unmatched bases: 10. The CDR3 loop spans 16 amino acids. Germline assignment: CDR1 SGHVS and CDR2 FQNEAQ. Written as DNA, the CDR3 is TGTGCCAGCAGCTCGAGGACAGGGGTGAAATCCTATGGCTACACCTTC. Its translation is CASSSRTGVKSYGYTF.

The CDR3 here is CASSDRDRVRETQYF. The CDR3, as DNA: TGTGCCAGCAGCGACCGGGACAGGGTACGAGAGACCCAGTACTTC. The chain employs TRBV2 and TRBJ2-5; 9 bases are shared with TRBD1. The CDR3 is 15 residues long. V lost 6 bases to trimming and J lost 4 bases; unmatched junction nucleotides: 9. Germline values: CDR1 SNHLY, CDR2 FYNNEI.

The chain couples TRBV9 to TRBJ2-3; no reliable D call. CDR1 and CDR2 (germline): SGDLS, YYNGEE. Trimming pared 0 bases from V and 6 bases from J, leaving 17 bases between. CDR3 length: 16 amino acids. CDR3 amino acids: CASSVETGRRSDTQYF. In nucleotides, the CDR3 is TGTGCCAGCAGCGTAGAGACTGGGCGTCGCAGCGATACGCAGTATTTT.

The genes are TRBV9 and TRBJ2-7, with D tentatively TRBD2 (6 bases). Germline lookup yields CDR1 SGDLS and CDR2 YYNGEE. V lost 0 bases, J lost 5 bases, and 12 bases lay in between. The CDR3 is 14 residues long. The CDR3 region is CASSVATSMDEQYF. The CDR3 DNA reads as TGTGCCAGCAGCGTAGCAACTAGCATGGACGAGCAGTACTTC.

This clone was seen more than once but under ten times. This sample also contains other DNA sequences that code for the same CDR3. The chain joins TRBV6-1 to TRBJ2-1; 10 positions match TRBD2. After removal of 4 bases from V and 4 bases from J, the junction contained 1 base not matched to a gene. The CDR3 is 14 residues long. Per germline, CDR1 MNHNS and CDR2 SASEGT. CDR3 DNA sequence: TGTGCCAGCAGTGTAGCGGGAGGATACAATGAGCAGTTCTTC. As protein: CASSVAGGYNEQFF.

This clone was observed a handful of times. As DNA, the CDR3 is TGTGCCAGCAGTGAAGACAACCACAATGAGCAGTTCTTC. This sequence encodes CASSEDNHNEQFF. The chain joins TRBV6-1 to TRBJ2-1; D call uncertain. V lost 1 base and J 5 bases, leaving 6 bases between the germline ends. This CDR3 has 13 amino acids. Germline assignment: CDR1 MNHNS and CDR2 SASEGT.

This chain joins TRBV5-5 and TRBJ2-7; D unresolved. The V end lost 0 bases, the J end lost 7 bases, and 5 bases lay between the germline ends. CDR3 length equals 11 residues. Germline CDR1 and CDR2: SGHKS and YYEKEE (reference sequence). This CDR3 reads CASSLGREQYF. CDR3 in DNA: TGTGCCAGCAGCTTGGGCAGAGAGCAGTACTTC.

This chain connects TRBV27 to TRBJ1-1; D perhaps matches TRBD1 (6 bases). Looked up from germline, CDR1 is MNHEY and CDR2 is SMNVEV (reference sequence). The CDR3 consists of 16 residues. Trimming pared 5 bases from V and 0 bases from J, leaving 16 bases between. CDR3 DNA sequence: TGTGCCAGCAGTCCACCCCCCCAGGGGATGAACACTGAAGCTTTCTTT. This gives the protein CASSPPPQGMNTEAFF.

This clone has a handful of counts. The chain combines TRBV15 with TRBJ2-6; D is possibly TRBD2 (7 bases). Germline V gene sequence: CDR1 LNHNV, CDR2 YYDKDF (reference sequence). The CDR3 covers 20 residues. With 0 bases removed from V and 5 bases from J, the gap between germline ends came to 23 bases. This chain's CDR3 is CATSRDRAGAVFSRANVLTF. DNA of the CDR3: TGTGCCACCAGCAGAGATCGGGCGGGGGCCGTTTTTTCCAGGGCCAACGTCCTGACTTTC. The full variable domain, with the rest looked up from reference TRBV15 and TRBJ2-6, is DAMVIQNPRYQVTQFGKPVTLSCSQTLNHNVMYWYQQKSSQAPKLLFHYYDKDFNNEADTPDNFQSRRPNTSFCFLDIRSPGLGDTAMYLCATSRDRAGAVFSRANVLTFGAGSRLTVL.

In this sample, this clone turned up once. The CDR3 protein is CASSQDRAGTEAFF. In DNA form, the CDR3 reads TGCGCCAGCAGTCAGGACAGGGCTGGGACTGAAGCTTTCTTT. The V call is TRBV4-3, the J call TRBJ1-1, with 8 nucleotides matching TRBD1. This CDR3 spans 14 amino acids. CDR1 is LGHNA, CDR2 YSLEER, per germline. V shed 6 bases and J 5 bases; nucleotides not matched to a gene: 8.

The chain carries TRBV9 and TRBJ1-2; tentative D call: TRBD1 (5 bases). Germline values: CDR1 SGDLS, CDR2 YYNGEE. With 0 bases removed from V and 2 bases from J, the gap between germline ends came to 8 bases. The CDR3 covers 14 residues. As DNA, the CDR3 is TGTGCCAGCAGCGTAGGCGACAGCAACTATGGCTACACCTTC. Translating gives CASSVGDSNYGYTF.

The chain combines TRBV2 with TRBJ1-2; 7 nucleotides agree with TRBD1. Germline V lookup: CDR1 SNHLY, CDR2 FYNNEI. This CDR3 contains 12 residues. The V segment lost 7 bases and the J segment 6 bases; nucleotides outside the gene matches: 5. The CDR3 sequence is CASKARGNGYTF. The CDR3 DNA reads as TGTGCCAGCAAAGCCAGGGGGAATGGCTACACCTTC.

The chain couples TRBV4-1 to TRBJ2-7; 9 nucleotides align to TRBD1. V gave up 4 bases and J gave up 3 bases; unmatched junction bases: 4. Germline lookup yields CDR1 MGHRA and CDR2 YSYEKL. The CDR3 totals 14 residues. CDR3 in DNA: TGCGCCAGCAGCCCACGGACAGGGGACTACGAGCAGTACTTC. The encoded protein is CASSPRTGDYEQYF.

This chain links TRBV5-6 with TRBJ1-1, with 9 positions matching TRBD1. The CDR3 spans 15 residues. The trim removed 4 bases at V and 5 bases at J, leaving 9 bases unmatched. Germline V gene data show CDR1 as SGHDT and CDR2 as YYEEEE. CDR3 DNA sequence: TGTGCCAGCAGCCGTCCCGGGACAGGGTTGACTGAAGCTTTCTTT. Protein: CASSRPGTGLTEAFF.